This TCR beta chain derives from a study of shared clonotypes between healthy human individuals. Study findings and constraints: Only blood samples were collected, and tissue repertoires likely differ.

The table came from immunoSEQ multiplex PCR; TCRdb's copy has only in-frame clones and leaves some out. The table includes some 2 million clones, about 95% detected once. It was CD45RO-negative cells, positively selected for CCR7, that made up naive CD8 cells, with terminally differentiated effector memory CD45RA+ cells excluded. V was trimmed by 5 bases and J by 8 bases, leaving 13 bases between them. The CDR3 sequence is 13 residues long. The germline CDR1 and CDR2 sequences are LNHDA and SQIVND (reference sequence). As for this clone: Its target is unknown.

The receptor's source is a man younger than 35 in good health. Sequencing was done on a sample of naive CD8+ T cells sorted from blood. J is TRBJ2-1 and V is TRBV19; possibly TRBD1 for D (5 bases). This CDR3 reads CASSGAGPYEQFF. The CDR3 nucleotides are TGTGCCAGTAGTGGGGCAGGCCCGTATGAGCAGTTCTTC.